The rows below give T cell receptor beta chains drawn from one sample of a study of a mutant IDH1 vaccine in newly diagnosed glioma. These TCRs are of unknown antigen specificity. Clones were read by immunoSEQ multiplex PCR, and TCRdb kept only the in-frame ones, dropping some. Counted here are about 40,000 clones, under 90% occurring once; the ten biggest clones make up over 12%. Source: peripheral blood mononuclear cells (PBMCs), taken from a glioma patient whose treatment included an IDH1 peptide vaccine. The receptors were gathered from a woman aged 25-40 years with glioma. Some clones in this sample may be carry-over from other donors' samples. CDR3s include the opening cysteine and the closing phenylalanine or tryptophan. Each record gives: J gene, D gene, clone size, V gene, CDR3 DNA, CDR3 protein. A D gene is named only where the DNA matches it firmly. Size is stated for part of the rows, as once, few or many counts, or as a class when the clone is expanded.

TRBJ2-5,NA,NA,TRBV27,TGTGCCAGCAGTCCCACCTGGTGGGAAGAGACCCAGTACTTC,CASSPTWWEETQYF
TRBJ2-5,NA,once,TRBV18,TGTGCCAGCTCGTCCTCACGCGGAGGTGGACAGACCCAGTACTTC,CASSSSRGGGQTQYF
TRBJ1-2,TRBD1,once,TRBV11-2,TGTGCCAGCAGTGTGCAGGGGGCAAACTATGGCTACACCTTC,CASSVQGANYGYTF
TRBJ2-5,TRBD2,once,TRBV7-6,TGTGCCAGCAGCCGATGGACTAGCGGGGGGGCCCAAGAGACCCAGTACTTC,CASSRWTSGGAQETQYF
TRBJ1-2,TRBD1,few,TRBV5-6,TGTGCCAGCAGCGAGGGACAGGGATCGGGTGGCTACACCTTC,CASSEGQGSGGYTF
TRBJ1-3,NA,NA,TRBV4-1,TGCGCCAGCAGCCAAGGTGCAGTTGCAGGGTCTGGAAACACCATATATTTT,CASSQGAVAGSGNTIYF
TRBJ2-1,TRBD2,NA,TRBV10-3,TGTGCCATCAGTGAGCCGGGACTAGCGGAGGGGGGTGAGCAGTTCTTC,CAISEPGLAEGGEQFF
TRBJ2-1,TRBD2,NA,TRBV14,TGTGCCAGCAGCCAAGTAGCAAGCGGGAGGGCAGGGCAGTTCTTC,CASSQVASGRAGQFF
TRBJ1-2,NA,NA,TRBV19,TGTGCCAGTAGTTGGGGATCGTCTAACTATGGCTACACCTTC,CASSWGSSNYGYTF
TRBJ2-1,NA,NA,TRBV19,TGTGCCAGTACGGGGTCGTACAATGAGCAGTTCTTC,CASTGSYNEQFF
TRBJ2-3,NA,NA,TRBV20-1,TGCAGTGCTAGATCAAATACGCAGTATTTT,CSARSNTQYF
TRBJ2-7,NA,NA,TRBV7-2,TGTGCCAGCTCGAAGGGTAGCCTCCCGGACGAGCAGTACTTC,CASSKGSLPDEQYF
TRBJ1-2,NA,NA,TRBV19,TGTGCCAGTAGTAAAGGAGGAGGGCTTTACTATGGCTACACCTTC,CASSKGGGLYYGYTF
TRBJ1-1,TRBD1,NA,TRBV6-5,TGTGCCAGCAGCCTGGGACAGTCCGACACTGAAGCTTTCTTT,CASSLGQSDTEAFF
TRBJ2-7,NA,NA,TRBV15,TGTGCCACCAGCAGAGGCGGCGAGCAGTACTTC,CATSRGGEQYF
TRBJ1-4,NA,NA,TRBV7-8,TGTGCCAGCAGCTTAGCGCGTTACGCCCAACTTGCAACTAATGAAAAACTGTTTTTT,CASSLARYAQLATNEKLFF
TRBJ2-7,TRBD1,NA,TRBV4-2,TGTGCCAGCAGCCCACAGGGGGCGAAGTACGAGCAGTACTTC,CASSPQGAKYEQYF
TRBJ2-2,TRBD2,few,TRBV18,TGTGCCAGCTCACCAGGAACTAGCGGGGCTACGAACACCGGGGAGCTGTTTTTT,CASSPGTSGATNTGELFF
TRBJ2-7,NA,NA,TRBV4-1,TGCGCCAGCAGCCAGGAAAAAGGGGGACTAACCGAGCAGTACTTC,CASSQEKGGLTEQYF
TRBJ2-1,TRBD2,NA,TRBV14,TGTGCGTCCGGTCCGGGAGGGTTAGAGCAGTTCTTC,CASGPGGLEQFF
TRBJ1-5,NA,NA,TRBV4-2,TGTGCCAGCAGCCAAGATAGGGCATCTCAGCCCCAGCATTTT,CASSQDRASQPQHF
TRBJ2-3,TRBD2,NA,TRBV2,TGTGCCAGCGCTAGCGGGAGGGTTGGAGATACGCAGTATTTT,CASASGRVGDTQYF
TRBJ1-4,TRBD1,NA,TRBV6-4,TGTGCCAGCAGTGACTTTACAGGGGGAAATGAAAAACTGTTTTTT,CASSDFTGGNEKLFF
TRBJ2-5,NA,NA,TRBV2,TGTGCCAGCAGCCCCCGGAGTGGGGAGACCCAGTACTTC,CASSPRSGETQYF
TRBJ2-1,NA,few,TRBV19,TGTGCCAGTAGTATAAGGGGATACGATGAGCAGTTCTTC,CASSIRGYDEQFF
TRBJ1-2,NA,NA,TRBV30,TGTGCCTGGAGTGTAAGGCCCGAGAGGGGCTACACCTTC,CAWSVRPERGYTF
TRBJ2-1,TRBD1,NA,TRBV29-1,TGCAGCTCGCGCGACAGGGGGCTCGAGCAGTTCTTC,CSSRDRGLEQFF
TRBJ2-7,NA,NA,TRBV7-2,TGTGCCAGCAGCTTAGGTAGAGAGCAGTACTTC,CASSLGREQYF
TRBJ1-4,NA,NA,TRBV6-1,TGTGCCAGCAGTGTAGGGACTGGGGGTGCTAATGAAAAACTGTTTTTT,CASSVGTGGANEKLFF
TRBJ2-7,NA,NA,TRBV7-9,TGTGCCAGCAGCCCGGGTTACAGCTCCTACGAGCAGTACTTC,CASSPGYSSYEQYF
TRBJ2-3,NA,NA,TRBV7-3,TGTGCCAGCAGCTCCGGCGGACGAGACACAGATACGCAGTATTTT,CASSSGGRDTDTQYF
TRBJ2-5,TRBD2,NA,TRBV29-1,TGCAGCGTTGCGGGACTAGCGGGAGAGACCCAGTACTTC,CSVAGLAGETQYF
TRBJ1-5,NA,NA,TRBV28,TGTGCCAGCAGTCCCCATGAATATAGCAATCAGCCCCAGCATTTT,CASSPHEYSNQPQHF
TRBJ2-3,TRBD2,NA,TRBV14,TGTGCCAGCAGCCCGAGGACTAGCGGGAGGGCCGACACAGATACGCAGTATTTT,CASSPRTSGRADTDTQYF
TRBJ2-7,NA,NA,TRBV19,TGTGCCAGCCAGGGATTCTACGAGCAGTACTTC,CASQGFYEQYF
TRBJ2-3,TRBD2,NA,TRBV29-1,TGCAGCGTTGGGTTGGCGGGAGGAATAGATACGCAGTATTTT,CSVGLAGGIDTQYF
TRBJ1-5,NA,few,TRBV4-1,TGCGCCAGCAGCCCGGACGGCGGGGATCAGCCCCAGCATTTT,CASSPDGGDQPQHF
TRBJ2-6,TRBD1,NA,TRBV4-1,TGCGCCAGCAGATTCGGACAGGGAGGGGCCAACGTCCTGACTTTC,CASRFGQGGANVLTF
TRBJ2-2,TRBD2,few,TRBV6-1,TGTGCCAGCAGTGGCCCAGCGGGGTACACCGGGGAGCTGTTTTTT,CASSGPAGYTGELFF
TRBJ1-3,NA,NA,TRBV6-1,TGTGCCAGCCCATCTGGAAACACCATATATTTT,CASPSGNTIYF
TRBJ2-7,NA,NA,TRBV7-6,TGTGCCAGCAGCTTGAACCCCGGGACACCGGCATACCCCTACGAGCAGTACTTC,CASSLNPGTPAYPYEQYF
TRBJ2-1,NA,NA,TRBV6-5,TGTGCCAGCAGTTACTCTAACAGGAACGATGAGCAGTTCTTC,CASSYSNRNDEQFF
TRBJ1-1,NA,few,TRBV4-2,TGTGCCAGCAGAGAAGGGTCAGCGAACACTGAAGCTTTCTTT,CASREGSANTEAFF
TRBJ1-1,NA,NA,TRBV9,TGTGCCAGTTCTACAGGGAACACTGAAGCTTTCTTT,CASSTGNTEAFF
TRBJ2-2,TRBD2,NA,TRBV9,TGTGCCAGCAGCACGGGGGGTAGCCACGAAGCGAACACCGGGGAGCTGTTTTTT,CASSTGGSHEANTGELFF
TRBJ2-7,NA,NA,TRBV30,TGTGCCTGGAGTGCCGGGGGCGGGGTAGGATCGTACGAGCAGTACTTC,CAWSAGGGVGSYEQYF
TRBJ2-7,NA,NA,TRBV25-1,TGTGCCAGCAGGGAAGGGGGTTCGTTCTACGAGCAGTACTTC,CASREGGSFYEQYF
TRBJ1-1,TRBD1,NA,TRBV9,TGTGCCAGCAGCTCTACAGGGGTTGGAACTGAAGCTTTCTTT,CASSSTGVGTEAFF
TRBJ1-1,NA,NA,TRBV4-2,TGTGCCAGCAGCCAAGGGGGAACCGACACTGAAGCTTTCTTT,CASSQGGTDTEAFF